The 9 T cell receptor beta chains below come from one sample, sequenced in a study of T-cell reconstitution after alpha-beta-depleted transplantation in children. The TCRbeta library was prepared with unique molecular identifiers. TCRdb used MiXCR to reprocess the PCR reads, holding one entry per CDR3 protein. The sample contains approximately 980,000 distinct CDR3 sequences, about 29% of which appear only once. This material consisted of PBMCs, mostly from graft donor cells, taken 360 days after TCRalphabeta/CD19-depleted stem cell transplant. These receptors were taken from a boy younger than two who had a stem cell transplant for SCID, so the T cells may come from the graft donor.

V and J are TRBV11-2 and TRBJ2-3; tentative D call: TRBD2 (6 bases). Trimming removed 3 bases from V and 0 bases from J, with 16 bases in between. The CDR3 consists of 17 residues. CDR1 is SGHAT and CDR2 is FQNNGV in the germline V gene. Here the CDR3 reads CASSLSGLPGSTDTQYF. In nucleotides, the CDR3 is TGTGCCAGCAGCTTGTCCGGACTACCAGGAAGCACAGATACGCAGTATTTT.

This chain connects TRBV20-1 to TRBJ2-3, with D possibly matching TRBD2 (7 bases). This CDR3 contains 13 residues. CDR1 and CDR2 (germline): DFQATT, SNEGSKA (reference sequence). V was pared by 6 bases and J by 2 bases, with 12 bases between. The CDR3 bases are TGCAGTGCCTGCGGGGGCCCCACAGATACGCAGTATTTT. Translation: CSACGGPTDTQYF.

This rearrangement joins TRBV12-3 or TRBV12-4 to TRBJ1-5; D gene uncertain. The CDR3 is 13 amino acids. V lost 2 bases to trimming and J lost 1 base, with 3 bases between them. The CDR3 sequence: CASSLLSNQPQHF. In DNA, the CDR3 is TGTGCCAGCAGTTTACTAAGCAATCAGCCCCAGCATTTT.

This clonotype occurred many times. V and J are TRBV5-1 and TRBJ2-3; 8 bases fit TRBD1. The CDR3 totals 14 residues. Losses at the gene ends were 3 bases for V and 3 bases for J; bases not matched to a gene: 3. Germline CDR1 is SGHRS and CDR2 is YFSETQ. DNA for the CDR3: TGCGCCAGCAGCTCCAGGGGGCGGACAGATACGCAGTATTTT. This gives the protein CASSSRGRTDTQYF.

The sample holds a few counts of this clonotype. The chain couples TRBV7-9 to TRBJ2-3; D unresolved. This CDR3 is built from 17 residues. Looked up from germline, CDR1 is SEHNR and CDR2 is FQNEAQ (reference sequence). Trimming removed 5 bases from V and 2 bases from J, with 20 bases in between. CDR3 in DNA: TGTGCCAGCAGCCCCCCAGCCCTAGGCGACCTCACAGATACGCAGTATTTT. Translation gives CASSPPALGDLTDTQYF. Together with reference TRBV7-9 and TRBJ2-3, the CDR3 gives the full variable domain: DTGVSQNPRHKITKRGQNVTFRCDPISEHNRLYWYRQTLGQGPEFLTYFQNEAQLEKSRLLSDRFSAERPKGSFSTLEIQRTEQGDSAMYLCASSPPALGDLTDTQYFGPGTRLTVL.

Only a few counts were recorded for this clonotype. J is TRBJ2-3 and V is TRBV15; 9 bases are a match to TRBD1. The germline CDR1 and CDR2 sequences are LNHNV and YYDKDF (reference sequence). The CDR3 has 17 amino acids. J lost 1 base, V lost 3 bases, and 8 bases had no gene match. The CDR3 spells CATSREFRTGGTDTQYF. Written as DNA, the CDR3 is TGTGCCACCAGCAGGGAGTTCCGGACAGGGGGCACAGATACGCAGTATTTT. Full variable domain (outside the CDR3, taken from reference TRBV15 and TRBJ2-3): DAMVIQNPRYQVTQFGKPVTLSCSQTLNHNVMYWYQQKSSQAPKLLFHYYDKDFNNEADTPDNFQSRRPNTSFCFLDIRSPGLGDTAMYLCATSREFRTGGTDTQYFGPGTRLTVL.

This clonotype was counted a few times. The CDR3 sequence: CASTPRGIEYNEQFF. For the CDR3, the DNA is TGTGCCAGCACCCCGCGAGGCATTGAATACAATGAGCAGTTCTTC. The rearrangement uses TRBV12-3 or TRBV12-4 and TRBJ2-1, with D hard to call. The ends were cut back, 7 bases at V and 4 bases at J, with 17 bases in the middle. This CDR3 contains 15 residues.

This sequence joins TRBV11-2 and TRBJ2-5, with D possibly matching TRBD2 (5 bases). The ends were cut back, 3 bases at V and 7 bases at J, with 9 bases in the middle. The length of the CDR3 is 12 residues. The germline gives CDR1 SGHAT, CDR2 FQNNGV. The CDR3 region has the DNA TGTGCCAGCAGCTTTCCCCGGGGGACCCAGTACTTC. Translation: CASSFPRGTQYF.

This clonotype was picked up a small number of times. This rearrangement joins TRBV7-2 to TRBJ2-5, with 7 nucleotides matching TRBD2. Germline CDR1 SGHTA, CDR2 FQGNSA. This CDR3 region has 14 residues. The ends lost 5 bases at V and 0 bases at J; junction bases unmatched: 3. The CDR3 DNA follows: TGTGCCAGCAGCCCCGGACTAGACCAAGAGACCCAGTACTTC. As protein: CASSPGLDQETQYF.